Each of the 4 T cell receptor beta chains below was sequenced from the same sample in a study of cytomegalovirus exposure and HLA in healthy donors. PCR used 60 Vbeta primers and 13 Jbeta primers. The table came from immunoSEQ multiplex PCR; TCRdb's copy has only in-frame clones and leaves some out. The repertoire table contains more than 40,000 clones. Input material: PBMCs. The receptors were sampled from a man aged 35 to 55 in good health and CMV-seropositive.

The chain recombines TRBV7-2 with TRBJ2-1; D not resolved. V was cut by 7 bases and J by 3 bases, with 13 bases left in between. CDR1 is SGHTA, CDR2 FQGNSA, per germline. The CDR3 spans 14 residues. For the CDR3, the DNA is TGTGCCAGCAACCTGTTTGGTAGCTACAATGAGCAGTTCTTC. Its protein is CASNLFGSYNEQFF. Full variable domain (remainder filled in from reference TRBV7-2 and TRBJ2-1): GAGVSQSPSNKVTEKGKDVELRCDPISGHTALYWYRQSLGQGLEFLIYFQGNSAPDKSGLPSDRFSAERTGGSVSTLTIQRTQQEDSAVYLCASNLFGSYNEQFFGPGTRLTVL.

The V gene is TRBV6-4, the J gene TRBJ2-5; TRBD2 aligns across 7 bases. Germline CDR1 MRHNA, CDR2 SNTAGT. With V trimmed by 6 bases and J by 4 bases, 11 bases remained unmatched. This CDR3 has 15 amino acids. The CDR3 DNA is TGTGCCAGCAGCCCCCTGGGGGGGGTAGGAGAGACCCAGTACTTC. Amino acids: CASSPLGGVGETQYF.

V usage is TRBV4-1 and J usage is TRBJ2-7; TRBD2 matches 9 bases. The germline CDR1 and CDR2 sequences are MGHRA and YSYEKL. Trimming removed 3 bases from V and 2 bases from J; junction bases left unmatched: 8. The CDR3 totals 16 residues. DNA for the CDR3: TGCGCCAGCAGCCAGGGTAGCGGGAGAGAAACCTACGAGCAGTACTTC. Its protein is CASSQGSGRETYEQYF.

As for this clone: Other DNA variants within this sample encode the same CDR3. V usage is TRBV9 and J usage is TRBJ1-1, with a weak D call TRBD1 (5 bases). This CDR3 spans 15 amino acids. Trimming removed 0 bases from V and 0 bases from J, with 9 bases in between. The germline gives CDR1 SGDLS, CDR2 YYNGEE. The CDR3 DNA reads as TGTGCCAGCAGCGTAGACCCGGACATGAACACTGAAGCTTTCTTT. Amino acids: CASSVDPDMNTEAFF.